The clone carrying this T cell receptor beta chain has more than one count but fewer than ten. TCRdb reprocessed the 5' RACE reads via MiXCR and lists one record per CDR3 protein. The sample records some 660,000 distinct CDR3 sequences, 8.6% being singletons. V dropped 0 bases and J dropped 7; count of bases not matched to a gene: 7. The CDR3 has 15 residues. CDR1 and CDR2 from the germline V gene are DFQATT and SNEGSKA (reference sequence). Among all donors, each was a healthy Caucasian. This sample is drawn from a study of identical twins. These same data were also listed under a study on yellow fever vaccine responses in identical twins.

What was sequenced was PBMCs. The V call is TRBV20-1, the J call TRBJ1-2; 11 nucleotides match TRBD1. The clonotype was recovered from a woman between 18 and 30 years old in good health. The CDR3 DNA follows: TGCAGTGCTAGAGATCCTGGACAGGGGGCGCGTGGCTACACCTTC. Its translation is CSARDPGQGARGYTF.